This TCR beta chain was identified during a study of T cells in Graves' hyperthyroidism and ophthalmopathy. The study, taken as a whole, reports: The model foresaw ophthalmopathy a median roughly 6 months prior to onset. Ophthalmopathy could be told apart from stable hyperthyroidism with a 13 V-J model. Researchers found most expanded thyroid clonotypes above 0.001 in blood as well.

V was clipped by 8 bases and J by 7 bases; unmatched bases: 3. The CDR3 runs to 11 residues. In its sample, this clonotype was seen many times. As yet, its antigen is unknown. Ophthalmopathy cases met thresholds of Clinical Activity Score at least 3, NOSPECS grade at least 4 and duration under 3 months. Template material for amplifying TCR beta CDR3 regions consisted of RNA transcripts. The HTBI set primed first-round TCR CDR3 RT-PCR. MiXCR was run by TCRdb on the multiplex PCR reads, yielding one entry per CDR3 protein. Among fewer than 400,000 distinct CDR3 sequences listed, about 14% were seen once.

The V call is TRBV12-3 or TRBV12-4, the J call TRBJ2-7; TRBD2 matches at 9 bases. This TCR came from a man aged 45-65 years with Graves' ophthalmopathy. Sequencing used blood. CDR3 region: CASSAGGEQYF. The CDR3 DNA sequence: TGTGCCAGCTCGGCGGGGGGGGAGCAGTACTTC.